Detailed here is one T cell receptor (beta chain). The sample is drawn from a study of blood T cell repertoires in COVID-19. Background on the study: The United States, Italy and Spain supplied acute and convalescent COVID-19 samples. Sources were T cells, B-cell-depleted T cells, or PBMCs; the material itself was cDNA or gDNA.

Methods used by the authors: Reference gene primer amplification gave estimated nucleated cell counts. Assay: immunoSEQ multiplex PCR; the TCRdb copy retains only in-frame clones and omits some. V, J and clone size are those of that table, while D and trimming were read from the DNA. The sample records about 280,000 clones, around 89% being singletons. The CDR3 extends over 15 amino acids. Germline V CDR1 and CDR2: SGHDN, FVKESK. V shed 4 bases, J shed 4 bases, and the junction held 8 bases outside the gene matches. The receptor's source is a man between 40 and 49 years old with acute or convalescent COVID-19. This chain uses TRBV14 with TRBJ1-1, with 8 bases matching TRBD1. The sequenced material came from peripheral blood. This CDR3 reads CASSPHLTGGTEAFF. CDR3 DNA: TGTGCCAGCAGCCCGCACCTAACAGGGGGCACTGAAGCTTTCTTT.